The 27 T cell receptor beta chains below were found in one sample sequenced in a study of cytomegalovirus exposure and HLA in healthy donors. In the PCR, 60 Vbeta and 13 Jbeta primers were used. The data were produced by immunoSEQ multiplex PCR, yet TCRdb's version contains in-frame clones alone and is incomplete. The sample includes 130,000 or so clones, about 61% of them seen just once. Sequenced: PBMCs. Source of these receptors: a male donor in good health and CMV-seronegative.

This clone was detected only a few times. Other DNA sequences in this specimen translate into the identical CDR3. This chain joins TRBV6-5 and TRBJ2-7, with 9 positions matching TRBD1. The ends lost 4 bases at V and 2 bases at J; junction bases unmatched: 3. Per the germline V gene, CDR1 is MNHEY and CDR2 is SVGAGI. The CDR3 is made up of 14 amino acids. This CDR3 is CASSWGQGTYEQYF. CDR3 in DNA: TGTGCCAGCAGTTGGGGACAGGGAACCTACGAGCAGTACTTC.

The CDR3 region is CATADRGTLAPQHF. CDR3 sequence (DNA): TGTGCCACGGCGGACAGGGGGACTTTGGCGCCCCAGCATTTT. The J gene is TRBJ1-5, the V gene TRBV19; the match to TRBD1 covers 10 bases. The CDR3 totals 14 residues. J gave up 9 bases and V 10 bases, and 12 bases lay outside the gene matches. Germline V gives CDR1 LNHDA, CDR2 SQIVND (reference sequence).

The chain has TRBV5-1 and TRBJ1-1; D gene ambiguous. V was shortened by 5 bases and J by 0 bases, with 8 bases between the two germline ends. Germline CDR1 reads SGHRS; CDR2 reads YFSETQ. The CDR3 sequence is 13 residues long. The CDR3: CASRERMNTEAFF. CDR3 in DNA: TGCGCCAGCAGGGAGAGAATGAACACTGAAGCTTTCTTT.

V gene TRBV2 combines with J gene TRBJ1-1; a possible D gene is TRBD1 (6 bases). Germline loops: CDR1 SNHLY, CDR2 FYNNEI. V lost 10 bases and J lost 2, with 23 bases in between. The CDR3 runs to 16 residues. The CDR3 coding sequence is TGTGCCACCATTATTACAGGGAGACCAAAAAACACTGAAGCTTTCTTT. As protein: CATIITGRPKNTEAFF. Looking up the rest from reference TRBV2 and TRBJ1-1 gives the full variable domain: EPEVTQTPSHQVTQMGQEVILRCVPISNHLYFYWYRQILGQKVEFLVSFYNNEISEKSEIFDDQFSVERPDGSNFTLKIRSTKLEDSAMYFCATIITGRPKNTEAFFGQGTRLTVV.

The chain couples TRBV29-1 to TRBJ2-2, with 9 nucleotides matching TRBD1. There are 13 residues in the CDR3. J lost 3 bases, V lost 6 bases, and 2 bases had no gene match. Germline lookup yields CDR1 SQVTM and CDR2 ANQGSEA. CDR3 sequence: CSVRDRDTGELFF. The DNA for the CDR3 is TGCAGCGTCCGGGACAGGGACACCGGGGAGCTGTTTTTT.

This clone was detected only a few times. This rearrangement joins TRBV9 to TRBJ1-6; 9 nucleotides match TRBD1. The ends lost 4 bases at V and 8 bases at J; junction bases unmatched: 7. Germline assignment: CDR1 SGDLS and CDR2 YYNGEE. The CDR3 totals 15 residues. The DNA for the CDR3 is TGTGCCAGCAGCTTTTCCGACAGGGGGGATTCACCCCTCCACTTT. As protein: CASSFSDRGDSPLHF.

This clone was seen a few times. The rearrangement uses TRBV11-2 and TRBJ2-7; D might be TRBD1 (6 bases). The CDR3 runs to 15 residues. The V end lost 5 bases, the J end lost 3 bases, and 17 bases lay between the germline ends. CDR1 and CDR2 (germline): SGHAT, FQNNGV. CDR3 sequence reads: CASSVSPQGSYEQYF. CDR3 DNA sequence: TGTGCCAGCAGCGTATCCCCCCAGGGGAGCTACGAGCAGTACTTC.

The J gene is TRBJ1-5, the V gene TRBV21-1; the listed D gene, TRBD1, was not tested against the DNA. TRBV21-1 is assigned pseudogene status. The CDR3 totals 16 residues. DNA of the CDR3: TGTGCCAGCAGCAAAAGGCGGACAGGGCTCAATCAGCCCCAGCATTTT. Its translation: CASSKRRTGLNQPQHF.

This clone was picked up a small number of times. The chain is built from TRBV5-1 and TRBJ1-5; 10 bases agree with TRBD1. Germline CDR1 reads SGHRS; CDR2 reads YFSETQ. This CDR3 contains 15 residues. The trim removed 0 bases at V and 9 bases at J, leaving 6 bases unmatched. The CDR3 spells CASSLAGGQGWPQHF. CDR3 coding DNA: TGCGCCAGCAGCTTGGCCGGGGGACAGGGGTGGCCCCAGCATTTT.

Written as DNA, the CDR3 is TGTGCCAGCAGCCCGGTGTCGGAGGGATATGGCTACACCTTC. Residues: CASSPVSEGYGYTF. The V call is TRBV7-9, the J call TRBJ1-2; D not certain. The CDR3 extends over 14 amino acids. Trimming removed 5 bases from V and 5 bases from J, with 15 bases in between. The V gene's germline CDR1 is SEHNR and CDR2 FQNEAQ (reference sequence).

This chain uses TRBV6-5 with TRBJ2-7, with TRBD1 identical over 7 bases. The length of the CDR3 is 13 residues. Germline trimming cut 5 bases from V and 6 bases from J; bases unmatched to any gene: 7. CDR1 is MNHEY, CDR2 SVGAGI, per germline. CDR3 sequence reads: CASSVPGTVEQYF. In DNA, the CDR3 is TGTGCCAGCAGTGTGCCCGGGACAGTCGAGCAGTACTTC.

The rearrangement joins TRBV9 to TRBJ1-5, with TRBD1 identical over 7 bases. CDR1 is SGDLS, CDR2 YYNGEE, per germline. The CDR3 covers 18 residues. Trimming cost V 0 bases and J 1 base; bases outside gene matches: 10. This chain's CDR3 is CASSVVPTGFWSNQPQHF. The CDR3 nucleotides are TGTGCCAGCAGCGTAGTCCCGACAGGGTTTTGGAGCAATCAGCCCCAGCATTTT.

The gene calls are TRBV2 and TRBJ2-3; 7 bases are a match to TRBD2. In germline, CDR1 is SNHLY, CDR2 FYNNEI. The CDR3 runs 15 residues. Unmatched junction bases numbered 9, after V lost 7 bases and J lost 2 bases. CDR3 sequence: CASNHETSFTDTQYF. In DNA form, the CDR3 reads TGTGCCAGCAATCACGAGACTAGCTTCACAGATACGCAGTATTTT.

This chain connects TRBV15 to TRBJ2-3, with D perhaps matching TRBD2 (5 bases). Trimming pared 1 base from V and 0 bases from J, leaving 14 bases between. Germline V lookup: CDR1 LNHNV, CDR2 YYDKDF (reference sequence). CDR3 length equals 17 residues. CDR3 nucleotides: TGTGCCACCAGCAGAGGCCCCACGGGGTTTAGCACAGATACGCAGTATTTT. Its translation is CATSRGPTGFSTDTQYF.

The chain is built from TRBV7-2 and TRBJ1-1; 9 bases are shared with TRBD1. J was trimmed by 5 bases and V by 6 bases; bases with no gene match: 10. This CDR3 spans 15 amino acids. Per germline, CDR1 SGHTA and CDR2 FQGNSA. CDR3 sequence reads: CASSRVGTGTTEAFF. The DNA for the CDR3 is TGTGCCAGCAGTAGGGTCGGGACAGGGACGACTGAAGCTTTCTTT.

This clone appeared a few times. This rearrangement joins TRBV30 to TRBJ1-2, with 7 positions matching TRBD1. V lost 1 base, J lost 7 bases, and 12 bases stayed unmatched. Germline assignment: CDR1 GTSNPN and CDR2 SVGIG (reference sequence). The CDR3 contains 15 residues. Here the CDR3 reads CAWSGDSPVSFGYTF. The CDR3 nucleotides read TGTGCCTGGAGTGGGGACAGTCCCGTTTCCTTTGGCTACACCTTC. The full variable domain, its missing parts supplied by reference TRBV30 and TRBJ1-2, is SQTIHQWPATLVQPVGSPLSLECTVEGTSNPNLYWYRQAAGRGLQLLFYSVGIGQISSEVPQNLSASRPQDRQFILSSKKLLLSDSGFYLCAWSGDSPVSFGYTFGSGTRLTVV.

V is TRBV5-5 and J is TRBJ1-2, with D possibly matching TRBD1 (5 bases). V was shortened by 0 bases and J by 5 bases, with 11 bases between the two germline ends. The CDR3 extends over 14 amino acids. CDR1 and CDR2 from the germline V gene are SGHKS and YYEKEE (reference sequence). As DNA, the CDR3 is TGTGCCAGCAGCTTGGTACAGGCCCCTTATGGCTACACCTTC. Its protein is CASSLVQAPYGYTF.

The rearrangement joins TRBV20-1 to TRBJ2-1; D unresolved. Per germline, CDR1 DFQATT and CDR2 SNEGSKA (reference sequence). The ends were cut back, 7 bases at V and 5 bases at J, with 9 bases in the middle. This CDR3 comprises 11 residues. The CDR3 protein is CSVGPHNEQFF. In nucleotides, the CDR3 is TGCAGTGTTGGGCCCCACAATGAGCAGTTCTTC.

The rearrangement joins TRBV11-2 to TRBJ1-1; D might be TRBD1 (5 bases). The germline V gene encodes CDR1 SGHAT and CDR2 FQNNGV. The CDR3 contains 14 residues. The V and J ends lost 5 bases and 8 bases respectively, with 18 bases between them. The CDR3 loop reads CASSQQHQGVEAFF. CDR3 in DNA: TGTGCCAGCAGCCAACAACATCAGGGTGTAGAAGCTTTCTTT.

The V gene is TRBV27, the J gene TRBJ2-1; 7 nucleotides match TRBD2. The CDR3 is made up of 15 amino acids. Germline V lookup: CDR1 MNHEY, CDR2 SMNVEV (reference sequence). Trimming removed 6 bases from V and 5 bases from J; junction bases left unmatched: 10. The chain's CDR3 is CASSRGLRENNEQFF. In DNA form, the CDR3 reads TGTGCCAGCAGCCGGGGACTGCGGGAGAACAATGAGCAGTTCTTC.

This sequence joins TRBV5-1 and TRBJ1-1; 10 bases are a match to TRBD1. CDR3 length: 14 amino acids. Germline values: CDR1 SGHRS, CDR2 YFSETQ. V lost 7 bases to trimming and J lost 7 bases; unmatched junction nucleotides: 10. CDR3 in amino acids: CASQRQGAEVEAFF. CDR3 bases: TGCGCCAGCCAAAGACAGGGGGCAGAGGTTGAAGCTTTCTTT.

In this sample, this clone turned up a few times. CDR3 loop: CASSLVIAGDPNYGYTF. Here the CDR3 DNA reads TGTGCCAGCAGCTTGGTAATAGCAGGGGACCCTAACTATGGCTACACCTTC. This chain uses TRBV5-6 with TRBJ1-2; D is perhaps TRBD1 (6 bases). The V end was cut by 0 bases, the J end by 0 bases, with 15 bases between. Germline loops: CDR1 SGHDT, CDR2 YYEEEE. The CDR3 totals 17 residues.

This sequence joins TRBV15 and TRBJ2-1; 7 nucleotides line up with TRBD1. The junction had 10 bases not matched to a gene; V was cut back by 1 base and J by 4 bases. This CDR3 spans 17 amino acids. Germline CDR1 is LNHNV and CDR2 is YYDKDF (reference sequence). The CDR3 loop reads CATSRVRDSDNYNEQFF. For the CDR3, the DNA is TGTGCCACCAGCAGAGTTAGGGACAGCGACAATTACAATGAGCAGTTCTTC.

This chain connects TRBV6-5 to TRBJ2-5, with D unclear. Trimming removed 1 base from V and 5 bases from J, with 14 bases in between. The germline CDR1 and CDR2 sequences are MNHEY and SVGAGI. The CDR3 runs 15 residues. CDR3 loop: CASSYLEASLETQYF. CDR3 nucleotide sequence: TGTGCCAGCAGTTACTTAGAAGCTAGTTTGGAGACCCAGTACTTC.

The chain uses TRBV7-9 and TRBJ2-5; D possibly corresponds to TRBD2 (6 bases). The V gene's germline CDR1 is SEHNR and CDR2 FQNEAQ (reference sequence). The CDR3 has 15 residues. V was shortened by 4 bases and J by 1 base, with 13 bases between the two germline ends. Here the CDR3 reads CASSSNPGLQETQYF. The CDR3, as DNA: TGTGCCAGCAGCTCTAATCCGGGACTCCAAGAGACCCAGTACTTC.

This CDR3 is CASSKMAVGRSNQPQHF. The CDR3 DNA follows: TGTGCCAGCAGCAAAATGGCCGTAGGCAGGAGCAATCAGCCCCAGCATTTT. The chain joins TRBV21-1 to TRBJ1-5; TRBD1, as called in the table, went unchecked against the DNA. TRBV21-1 is an annotated pseudogene. The CDR3 extends over 17 amino acids.

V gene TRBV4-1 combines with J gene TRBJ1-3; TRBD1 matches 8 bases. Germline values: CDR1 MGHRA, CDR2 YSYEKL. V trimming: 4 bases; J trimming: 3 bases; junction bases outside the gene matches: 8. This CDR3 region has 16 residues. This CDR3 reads CASSRLQGGFGNTIYF. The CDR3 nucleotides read TGCGCCAGCAGCCGCCTACAGGGGGGATTTGGAAACACCATATATTTT.